Below are 16 T cell receptor beta chains sequenced from a single sample in a study of cytomegalovirus exposure and HLA in healthy donors. The protocol was immunoSEQ multiplex PCR, while the TCRdb copy is restricted to in-frame clones and leaves out a portion. The top ten clones hold 7.5% to 9.5% of a sample with tens of thousands of clones, approximately 89% of them seen once. The sample was PBMCs. These receptors were obtained from a woman aged 18-29 years in good health and CMV-seropositive.

The chain joins TRBV30 to TRBJ1-1, with D tentatively TRBD1 (6 bases). CDR1 and CDR2 (germline): GTSNPN, SVGIG (reference sequence). The CDR3 has 12 residues. Trimming stripped 4 bases from V and 1 base from J, with 7 bases between. DNA for the CDR3: TGTGCCTGGACGGGACAGAACACTGAAGCTTTCTTT. Encoded protein: CAWTGQNTEAFF.

The sample holds a few counts of this clone. The genes are TRBV7-9 and TRBJ2-2, with TRBD1 matching over 8 bases. CDR1 is SEHNR, CDR2 FQNEAQ, per germline (reference sequence). This CDR3 is 14 amino acids long. V lost 10 bases and J lost 5; bases outside the gene matches: 9. The CDR3 region is CATIRTGRTGELFF. CDR3 nucleotides: TGTGCCACGATACGGACAGGGAGGACCGGGGAGCTGTTTTTT.

The V gene is TRBV15, the J gene TRBJ1-2; D ambiguous. The CDR3 has 13 amino acids. Germline values: CDR1 LNHNV, CDR2 YYDKDF (reference sequence). V lost 3 bases, J lost 2 bases, and 7 bases lay in between. CDR3 protein: CATSRRQNYGYTF. As DNA, the CDR3 is TGTGCCACCAGCAGGAGGCAGAACTATGGCTACACCTTC.

CDR3 in DNA: TGTGCCAGCAGCGGCAACAACTATGGCTACACCTTC. Its protein product is CASSGNNYGYTF. The rearrangement links TRBV5-6 to TRBJ1-2; D call uncertain. CDR3 size: 12 residues. Per the germline V gene, CDR1 is SGHDT and CDR2 is YYEEEE. Trimming cost V 4 bases and J 2 bases, with 6 bases left between them.

The V gene is TRBV4-3, the J gene TRBJ1-5; perhaps TRBD1 as D (5 bases). The length of the CDR3 is 14 residues. Trimming left V 2 bases short and J 7 bases short, with 12 bases between. Germline CDR1 reads LGHNA; CDR2 reads YSLEER. In nucleotides, the CDR3 is TGCGCCAGCAGCCAATTCGGACAAGGCCAGCCCCAGCATTTT. Translation gives CASSQFGQGQPQHF.

This sequence joins TRBV5-1 and TRBJ1-6; 10 bases agree with TRBD1. The CDR3 totals 15 residues. Trimming took 1 base from V and 9 from J; bases not matched to a gene: 4. Germline assignment: CDR1 SGHRS and CDR2 YFSETQ. The CDR3 bases are TGCGCCAGCAGCTTGAATGGACAGGGGGGTTCACCCCTCCACTTT. Encoded protein: CASSLNGQGGSPLHF.

The chain employs TRBV18 and TRBJ2-1, with 7 bases matching TRBD1. Germline V gene lookup returns CDR1 KGHSH and CDR2 LQKENI. The CDR3 is made up of 13 amino acids. With 6 bases clipped from V and 9 bases from J, the junction kept 8 bases outside the gene matches. The CDR3 spells CASSRTTGFEQFF. Written as DNA, the CDR3 is TGTGCCAGCTCCCGGACGACAGGGTTTGAGCAGTTCTTC.

The rearrangement links TRBV14 to TRBJ1-3, with a weak D call TRBD1 (6 bases). CDR1 is SGHDN and CDR2 is FVKESK in the germline V gene. The CDR3 consists of 15 residues. V gave up 6 bases and J gave up 4 bases, with 16 bases separating them. CDR3 sequence: CASSLQGVPGNTIYF. The DNA of the CDR3 is TGTGCCAGCAGTCTACAGGGAGTTCCCGGAAACACCATATATTTT. Complete variable domain (other parts from reference TRBV14 and TRBJ1-3): EAGVTQFPSHSVIEKGQTVTLRCDPISGHDNLYWYRRVMGKEIKFLLHFVKESKQDESGMPNNRFLAERTGGTYSTLKVQPAELEDSGVYFCASSLQGVPGNTIYFGEGSWLTVV.

V is TRBV15 and J is TRBJ1-2; D is perhaps TRBD1 (5 bases). Between the trimmed V and J ends, which lost 1 base and 8 bases, there was a span of 11 bases. Germline CDR1 reads LNHNV; CDR2 reads YYDKDF (reference sequence). This CDR3 is 13 amino acids long. CDR3 DNA: TGTGCCACCAGCAGAGTAGGGAGGGACGGCTACACCTTC. This translates into CATSRVGRDGYTF. Combining the CDR3 with reference TRBV15 and TRBJ1-2 gives the whole variable domain DAMVIQNPRYQVTQFGKPVTLSCSQTLNHNVMYWYQQKSSQAPKLLFHYYDKDFNNEADTPDNFQSRRPNTSFCFLDIRSPGLGDTAMYLCATSRVGRDGYTFGSGTRLTVV.

CDR3 region: CASSQQTDYGYTF. In nucleotides, the CDR3 is TGCGCCAGCAGCCAACAGACAGACTATGGCTACACCTTC. The chain recombines TRBV4-1 with TRBJ1-2; D is perhaps TRBD1 (5 bases). The CDR3 loop spans 13 amino acids. CDR1 and CDR2 (germline): MGHRA, YSYEKL. V lost 2 bases and J 3 bases, leaving 7 bases between the germline ends.

V and J are TRBV28 and TRBJ1-6, with a tentative D call TRBD1 (5 bases). The CDR3 totals 15 residues. Germline-derived CDR1 and CDR2 are MDHEN and SYDVKM. V lost 2 bases and J 14 bases, leaving 19 bases between the germline ends. The CDR3: CASSLGREVSGSLHF. CDR3 nucleotides: TGTGCCAGCAGTTTAGGCAGGGAAGTCAGTGGGTCCCTCCACTTT.

A single count supports this clone. DNA for the CDR3: TGTGCCAGCACGAGCTGGGGTCTAGCGGGGGGTATAAGGGAGCAGTTCTTC. It codes for CASTSWGLAGGIREQFF. This chain links TRBV19 with TRBJ2-1, with 11 nucleotides matching TRBD2. The V and J ends lost 9 bases and 10 bases, in that order; junction bases with no gene match: 20. CDR1 and CDR2 from the germline V gene are LNHDA and SQIVND (reference sequence). The CDR3 extends over 17 amino acids. Combining the CDR3 with reference TRBV19 and TRBJ2-1 gives the whole variable domain DGGITQSPKYLFRKEGQNVTLSCEQNLNHDAMYWYRQDPGQGLRLIYYSQIVNDFQKGDIAEGYSVSREKKESFPLTVTSAQKNPTAFYLCASTSWGLAGGIREQFFGPGTRLTVL.

This clone was counted once. This chain links TRBV7-2 with TRBJ1-4; D remains ambiguous. V was pared by 5 bases and J by 8 bases, with 12 bases between. The germline CDR1 and CDR2 sequences are SGHTA and FQGNSA. There are 13 residues in the CDR3. The CDR3 DNA reads as TGTGCCAGCAGCCTATTTGTGAGGGAAAAACTGTTTTTT. As protein: CASSLFVREKLFF.

The chain recombines TRBV7-9 with TRBJ1-6, with 7 bases aligning to TRBD1. CDR3 length equals 14 residues. In germline, CDR1 is SEHNR, CDR2 FQNEAQ (reference sequence). Trimming at V came to 4 bases and at J to 9 bases, leaving 6 bases not matched to a gene. The CDR3 is CASSSQGNGSPLHF. As DNA, the CDR3 is TGTGCCAGCAGCTCACAGGGGAATGGTTCACCCCTCCACTTT.

The chain has TRBV7-6 and TRBJ2-5; D possibly corresponds to TRBD2 (5 bases). The V end was cut by 5 bases, the J end by 5 bases, with 18 bases between. The CDR3 runs 15 residues. Germline V gene lookup returns CDR1 SGHVS and CDR2 FNYEAQ. This CDR3 reads CASSLTGLTPETQYF. In DNA, the CDR3 is TGTGCCAGCAGCCTTACCGGACTCACCCCGGAGACCCAGTACTTC.

The gene calls are TRBV10-2 and TRBJ1-1; unclear D gene. Looked up from germline, CDR1 is WSHSY and CDR2 is SAAADI. This CDR3 region has 11 residues. V shed 7 bases and J shed 4 bases, with 7 bases lying between them. The chain's CDR3 is CASTSGTEAFF. The CDR3 coding sequence is TGCGCCAGCACCTCGGGCACTGAAGCTTTCTTT.